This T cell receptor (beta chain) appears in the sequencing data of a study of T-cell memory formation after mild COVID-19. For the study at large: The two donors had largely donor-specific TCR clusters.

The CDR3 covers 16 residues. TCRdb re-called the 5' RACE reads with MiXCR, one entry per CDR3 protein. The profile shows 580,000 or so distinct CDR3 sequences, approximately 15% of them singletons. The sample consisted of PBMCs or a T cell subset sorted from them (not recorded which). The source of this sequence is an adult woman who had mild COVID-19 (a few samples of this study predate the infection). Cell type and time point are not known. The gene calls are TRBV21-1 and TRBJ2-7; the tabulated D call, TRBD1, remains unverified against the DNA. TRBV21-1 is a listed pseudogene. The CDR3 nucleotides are TGTGCCAGCAGCCGATACAGGGGTGGGAGCTCCTACGAGCAGTACTTC. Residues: CASSRYRGGSSYEQYF.